Each of the 23 T cell receptor beta chains below was sequenced from the same sample in a study of shared clonotypes between healthy human individuals. Only in-frame clones appear in the TCRdb table, and some are missing; sequencing was by immunoSEQ multiplex PCR. The sample shows roughly 2,500,000 clones, roughly 93% of them seen only once. Material: naive CD4+ T cells from PBMCs. Stated subset: CD45RA+ positively selected. The source of these receptors is a man aged 18-30 years in good health. Some clones in this sample may be carry-over from other donors' samples.

This clone was observed once. V and J are TRBV7-6 and TRBJ2-1, with 7 bases identical to TRBD2. Trimming cost V 5 bases and J 7 bases; bases outside gene matches: 11. There are 15 residues in the CDR3. The germline CDR1 and CDR2 sequences are SGHVS and FNYEAQ. CDR3 protein: CASSPTGLGYNEQFF. The CDR3 DNA reads TGTGCCAGCAGCCCAACTGGACTAGGTTATAATGAGCAGTTCTTC.

The J gene is TRBJ1-4, the V gene TRBV7-9; D ambiguous. Per germline, CDR1 SEHNR and CDR2 FQNEAQ (reference sequence). The CDR3 has 13 residues. Deletions cut 3 bases from V and 8 bases from J, with 10 bases between. CDR3 coding DNA: TGTGCCAGCAGCTTCTTAATAAGCGAAAAACTGTTTTTT. Translating gives CASSFLISEKLFF.

This rearrangement joins TRBV11-2 to TRBJ1-3; perhaps TRBD1 as D (6 bases). The V end lost 5 bases, the J end lost 4 bases, and 15 bases lay between the germline ends. The CDR3 extends over 15 amino acids. The germline V gene has CDR1 SGHAT and CDR2 FQNNGV. Written as DNA, the CDR3 is TGTGCCAGCAGCCCCGTGATCGGGACAGGAAACACCATATATTTT. Its translation: CASSPVIGTGNTIYF.

The V and J genes are TRBV5-1 and TRBJ2-7, with D possibly being TRBD2 (5 bases). The V gene's germline CDR1 is SGHRS and CDR2 YFSETQ. The length of the CDR3 is 13 residues. Trimming removed 2 bases from V and 4 bases from J, with 10 bases in between. CDR3 protein: CASSFARGYEQYF. CDR3 bases: TGCGCCAGCAGCTTTGCCCGAGGGTACGAGCAGTACTTC.

On this clone itself: Other DNA sequences in the sample encode the same CDR3. V usage is TRBV7-2 and J usage is TRBJ2-1; 10 positions agree with TRBD2. Looked up from germline, CDR1 is SGHTA and CDR2 is FQGNSA. The length of the CDR3 is 15 residues. Losses at the gene ends were 3 bases for V and 4 bases for J; bases not matched to a gene: 3. The DNA for the CDR3 is TGTGCCAGCAGCTTTACTAGCGGGACATACAATGAGCAGTTCTTC. Its translation is CASSFTSGTYNEQFF.

To note about this clone: Other DNA sequences within the sample encode an identical CDR3. The rearrangement uses TRBV28 and TRBJ2-5, with 7 bases that match TRBD2. The CDR3 sequence is 15 residues long. J gave up 0 bases and V 4 bases, and 5 bases lay outside the gene matches. Germline V gene data show CDR1 as MDHEN and CDR2 as SYDVKM. In DNA, the CDR3 is TGTGCCAGCAGTTCTCTCGCGGGAGACCAAGAGACCCAGTACTTC. Translated, it gives CASSSLAGDQETQYF.

The chain uses TRBV27 and TRBJ1-1, with 7 bases identical to TRBD1. CDR3 size: 16 residues. Germline assignment: CDR1 MNHEY and CDR2 SMNVEV (reference sequence). V was pared by 0 bases and J by 2 bases, with 6 bases of the junction left unmatched. The CDR3 DNA follows: TGTGCCAGCAGTTTATCGGGTTCAGGGGGTAACACTGAAGCTTTCTTT. It specifies CASSLSGSGGNTEAFF.

As to this clone: The identical CDR3 is also encoded by other nucleotide sequences in the sample. The chain combines TRBV5-4 with TRBJ1-1, with D hard to call. Between the trimmed V and J ends, which lost 3 bases and 3 bases, there was a span of 9 bases. The CDR3 has 13 amino acids. CDR1 is SGHNT and CDR2 is YYREEE in the germline V gene (reference sequence). The CDR3 DNA reads TGTGCCAGCAGCTCCCGACGGGACACTGAAGCTTTCTTT. This translates into CASSSRRDTEAFF.

The V gene is TRBV6-5, the J gene TRBJ1-5; D is unclear. The germline V and J ends were trimmed by 0 bases and 4 bases, with 10 bases remaining between them. The CDR3 has 15 amino acids. Germline V lookup: CDR1 MNHEY, CDR2 SVGAGI. DNA of the CDR3: TGTGCCAGCAGTTACTCAGGAATGGGGAATCAGCCCCAGCATTTT. Its translation is CASSYSGMGNQPQHF.

This clone was recorded only once. This chain uses TRBV2 with TRBJ2-7; the match to TRBD2 covers 8 bases. Germline V gene lookup returns CDR1 SNHLY and CDR2 FYNNEI. V shed 7 bases, J shed 3 bases, and the junction held 8 bases outside the gene matches. The CDR3 runs to 14 residues. For the CDR3, the DNA is TGTGCCAGCACCGAAGGACTAGCTATCTACGAGCAGTACTTC. It codes for CASTEGLAIYEQYF. The full variable domain, its missing parts supplied by reference TRBV2 and TRBJ2-7, is EPEVTQTPSHQVTQMGQEVILRCVPISNHLYFYWYRQILGQKVEFLVSFYNNEISEKSEIFDDQFSVERPDGSNFTLKIRSTKLEDSAMYFCASTEGLAIYEQYFGPGTRLTVT.

The chain recombines TRBV5-4 with TRBJ2-3; 16 bases line up with TRBD2. The CDR3 loop spans 20 amino acids. Trimming removed 4 bases from V and 5 bases from J; junction bases left unmatched: 16. The germline gives CDR1 SGHNT, CDR2 YYREEE (reference sequence). CDR3 DNA: TGTGCCAGCAGCCCAAAACCCGGGACTAGCGGGAGGGCCTCTATAGATACGCAGTATTTT. It codes for CASSPKPGTSGRASIDTQYF. Filled out from reference TRBV5-4 and TRBJ2-3, the complete variable domain reads ETGVTQSPTHLIKTRGQQVTLRCSSQSGHNTVSWYQQALGQGPQFIFQYYREEENGRGNFPPRFSGLQFPNYSSELNVNALELDDSALYLCASSPKPGTSGRASIDTQYFGPGTRLTVL.

Points on this clone: This same CDR3 is encoded by further DNA sequences in the sample. The chain combines TRBV5-1 with TRBJ2-7; 15 nucleotides line up with TRBD2. Germline V gene lookup returns CDR1 SGHRS and CDR2 YFSETQ. V was clipped by 2 bases and J by 3 bases; unmatched bases: 3. The CDR3 totals 16 residues. The CDR3 DNA reads TGCGCCAGCAGCTTCGGACTAGCGGGAGGGAACTACGAGCAGTACTTC. This sequence encodes CASSFGLAGGNYEQYF.

The V and J genes are TRBV5-1 and TRBJ1-1; D is unresolved. Trimming removed 0 bases from V and 6 bases from J, with 15 bases in between. The CDR3 runs 15 residues. Germline CDR1 is SGHRS and CDR2 is YFSETQ. The CDR3 sequence: CASSLADVRFPEAFF. The CDR3 DNA sequence: TGCGCCAGCAGCTTGGCTGATGTTAGGTTCCCTGAAGCTTTCTTT. Full variable domain (outside the CDR3, taken from reference TRBV5-1 and TRBJ1-1): KAGVTQTPRYLIKTRGQQVTLSCSPISGHRSVSWYQQTPGQGLQFLFEYFSETQRNKGNFPGRFSGRQFSNSRSEMNVSTLELGDSALYLCASSLADVRFPEAFFGQGTRLTVV.

The chain employs TRBV7-7 and TRBJ2-5, with D uncertain. Per germline, CDR1 SSHAT and CDR2 FNYEAQ (reference sequence). V was clipped by 5 bases and J by 2 bases, with 15 bases between them. The CDR3 extends over 15 amino acids. The CDR3 DNA sequence: TGTGCCAGCAGCCCGACCGGGCCGGATCAAGAGACCCAGTACTTC. Encoded protein: CASSPTGPDQETQYF.

To note about this clone: Within the sample, other DNA sequences also encode this same CDR3. The V and J genes are TRBV19 and TRBJ2-7; 10 bases map to TRBD1. The junction had 0 bases not matched to a gene; V was cut back by 8 bases and J by 2 bases. Germline CDR1 is LNHDA and CDR2 is SQIVND (reference sequence). The CDR3 extends over 12 amino acids. The CDR3 DNA follows: TGTGCCAGTGGACAGGGGGCCTACGAGCAGTACTTC. Residues: CASGQGAYEQYF. Filled out from reference TRBV19 and TRBJ2-7, the complete variable domain reads DGGITQSPKYLFRKEGQNVTLSCEQNLNHDAMYWYRQDPGQGLRLIYYSQIVNDFQKGDIAEGYSVSREKKESFPLTVTSAQKNPTAFYLCASGQGAYEQYFGPGTRLTVT.

The rearrangement joins TRBV2 to TRBJ2-3, with 9 bases that match TRBD2. After removal of 11 bases from V and 4 bases from J, the junction contained 13 bases not matched to a gene. CDR3 size: 15 residues. The germline V gene encodes CDR1 SNHLY and CDR2 FYNNEI. Here the CDR3 reads CAVTLGSGSSDTQYF. The CDR3 DNA follows: TGTGCCGTCACCTTAGGTAGCGGGAGTTCAGATACGCAGTATTTT.

The gene calls are TRBV11-2 and TRBJ2-1, with 9 bases fitting TRBD2. Trimming at V came to 11 bases and at J to 4 bases, leaving 6 bases not matched to a gene. The CDR3 contains 13 residues. CDR1 and CDR2 (germline): SGHAT, FQNNGV. CDR3 sequence: CAGASGDYNEQFF. The CDR3 DNA sequence: TGTGCCGGGGCTAGCGGGGATTACAATGAGCAGTTCTTC.

The chain carries TRBV29-1 and TRBJ1-1, with 7 bases that match TRBD1. V lost 6 bases, J lost 5 bases, and 12 bases stayed unmatched. CDR1 is SQVTM and CDR2 is ANQGSEA in the germline V gene. This CDR3 region has 14 residues. The CDR3 DNA sequence: TGCAGCGTCGCCGGGAGAGGGGGCGGAACTGAAGCTTTCTTT. It codes for CSVAGRGGGTEAFF.

The DNA for the CDR3 is TGTGCCAGCAGCTTACAGGGCTCCTACAATGAGCAGTTCTTC. Protein: CASSLQGSYNEQFF. This sequence joins TRBV7-9 and TRBJ2-1; the D gene is possibly TRBD1 (5 bases). Trimming stripped 2 bases from V and 0 bases from J, with 5 bases between. The CDR3 has 14 amino acids. Germline V lookup: CDR1 SEHNR, CDR2 FQNEAQ (reference sequence).

This sequence joins TRBV5-4 and TRBJ2-5; 11 bases line up with TRBD2. Germline V CDR1 and CDR2: SGHNT, YYREEE (reference sequence). This CDR3 contains 16 residues. V gave up 4 bases and J gave up 4 bases; unmatched junction bases: 9. Written as DNA, the CDR3 is TGTGCCAGCAGCCCTAGCGGGAGGTCTGTTGGAGAGACCCAGTACTTC. Protein sequence: CASSPSGRSVGETQYF.

This clone was counted only a few times. The gene calls are TRBV5-1 and TRBJ1-2, with 8 bases lining up with TRBD1. V was clipped by 2 bases and J by 4 bases; unmatched bases: 4. In germline, CDR1 is SGHRS, CDR2 YFSETQ. The CDR3 loop spans 14 amino acids. The DNA for the CDR3 is TGCGCCAGCAGCTTACTTCAGGGGGCCTATGGCTACACCTTC. This gives the protein CASSLLQGAYGYTF.

V gene TRBV28 combines with J gene TRBJ1-4, with a weak D call TRBD1 (5 bases). Deletions cut 2 bases from V and 5 bases from J, with 18 bases between. From germline, CDR1 is MDHEN and CDR2 SYDVKM. This CDR3 spans 17 amino acids. The CDR3 spells CASSLMDGGGPNEKLFF. In nucleotides, the CDR3 is TGTGCCAGCAGTTTAATGGATGGCGGGGGACCCAATGAAAAACTGTTTTTT.

The genes are TRBV2 and TRBJ2-5; D possibly corresponds to TRBD1 (6 bases). Judging by the DNA end, TRBJ2-7 fits better; the J call may be wrong. The length of the CDR3 is 15 residues. CDR1 SNHLY and CDR2 FYNNEI come from the germline V gene. CDR3 nucleotide sequence: TGTGCCAGCAGTCTACACAGGGAGTCCGTCGACGAGCAGTACTTC. It translates to CASSLHRESVDEQYF.